A single sample gave rise to the 15 T cell receptor beta chains below, sequenced in a study of T-cell memory formation after mild COVID-19 (dated by TCRdb to about 2021). The library was built by means of 5' RACE. The sequencing machine was an Illumina NovaSeq 6000. TCRdb took the public reads, trimmed them with fastp at Q25, ran MiXCR for clone calling and kept in-frame beta chains. Each entry merges the rows of one CDR3 protein and shows their most common DNA and genes. The sample table contains hundreds of thousands of distinct CDR3 sequences; only one count was recorded for 25% to 30% of them. Roughly 13% of the sample comes from the top ten. The specimen sequenced was PBMCs or a T cell subset sorted from them (not recorded which). Source of these receptors: an adult woman who had mild COVID-19 (a few samples of this study predate the infection). The sample titles of this study are shuffled in the database, so cell type and time point are left out; the donor was told from shared clones.

This clonotype was picked up a small number of times. The chain joins TRBV29-1 to TRBJ2-1; D call uncertain. In germline, CDR1 is SQVTM, CDR2 ANQGSEA. This CDR3 contains 17 residues. V lost 3 bases and J lost 0, with 18 bases in between. Here the CDR3 reads CSVEGLERHSSYNEQFF. The CDR3 coding sequence is TGCAGCGTTGAGGGGTTAGAACGTCACAGCTCCTACAATGAGCAGTTCTTC.

This chain joins TRBV7-9 and TRBJ2-5, with 8 bases lining up with TRBD2. Germline V gene lookup returns CDR1 SEHNR and CDR2 FQNEAQ (reference sequence). This CDR3 has 15 residues. The V gene end was trimmed by 5 bases and the J gene end by 1 base; junction bases not matched to a gene: 6. This chain's CDR3 is CASSTGGGSQETQYF. Here the CDR3 DNA reads TGTGCCAGCAGCACGGGGGGGGGCAGCCAAGAGACCCAGTACTTC.

In DNA, the CDR3 is TGTGCCAGTCACCCCTCCGGGACAGGGAACTATGGCTACACCTTC. The encoded protein is CASHPSGTGNYGYTF. The chain recombines TRBV3-1 with TRBJ1-2; 9 nucleotides match TRBD1. The junction had 10 bases not matched to a gene; V was cut back by 9 bases and J by 2 bases. Germline values: CDR1 LGHDT, CDR2 YNNKEL (reference sequence). CDR3 size: 15 residues.

The J gene is TRBJ2-3, the V gene TRBV6-4, with 8 bases identical to TRBD1. The CDR3 runs 13 residues. CDR1 is MRHNA and CDR2 is SNTAGT in the germline V gene. Trimming cost V 11 bases and J 2 bases; bases outside gene matches: 6. The CDR3 loop reads CAGPTGDTDTQYF. The CDR3 bases are TGTGCCGGACCGACAGGGGACACAGATACGCAGTATTTT.

This rearrangement joins TRBV9 to TRBJ2-3; D is tentatively TRBD1 or TRBD2 (6 bases each). V lost 4 bases and J 2 bases, leaving 17 bases between the germline ends. CDR1 and CDR2 (germline): SGDLS, YYNGEE. The CDR3 has 16 residues. CDR3 sequence reads: CASSRLDRTVTDTQYF. In DNA, the CDR3 is TGTGCCAGCAGCAGACTAGACAGGACCGTCACAGATACGCAGTATTTT.

This clonotype has a handful of counts. The rearrangement links TRBV12-3 or TRBV12-4 to TRBJ1-1, with D possibly TRBD1 on 6 matching bases. CDR3 size: 12 residues. Trimming took off 9 bases at V and 3 bases at J, with 11 bases between the two ends. DNA for the CDR3: TGTGCCAGTACAGGGTGGGACACTGAAGCTTTCTTT. Its translation is CASTGWDTEAFF.

The chain carries TRBV18 and TRBJ2-7, with D possibly TRBD1 on 5 matching bases. This CDR3 has 18 amino acids. Germline CDR1 is KGHSH and CDR2 is LQKENI. V lost 2 bases to trimming and J lost 3 bases, with 23 bases between them. The CDR3 coding sequence is TGTGCCAGCTCACCAGGAACGCTTACAGGCTTTGTTTTCTACGAGCAGTACTTC. Protein sequence: CASSPGTLTGFVFYEQYF. The full variable domain, in which reference TRBV18 and TRBJ2-7 provide the parts outside the CDR3, is NAGVMQNPRHLVRRRGQEARLRCSPMKGHSHVYWYRQLPEEGLKFMVYLQKENIIDESGMPKERFSAEFPKEGPSILRIQQVVRGDSAAYFCASSPGTLTGFVFYEQYFGPGTRLTVT.

The V call is TRBV10-3, the J call TRBJ1-2; D is possibly TRBD1 (6 bases). V lost 7 bases to trimming and J lost 6 bases, with 9 bases between them. The CDR3 contains 11 residues. CDR1 ENHRY and CDR2 SYGVKD come from the germline V gene. The CDR3 loop reads CAITGGNGYTF. The CDR3 nucleotides are TGTGCCATCACGGGGGGCAATGGCTACACCTTC.

The V gene is TRBV29-1, the J gene TRBJ1-2, with unresolved D. The CDR3 totals 12 residues. Per the germline V gene, CDR1 is SQVTM and CDR2 is ANQGSEA. Trimming cost V 0 bases and J 2 bases, with 4 bases left between them. The CDR3 region is CSVEELNYGYTF. The CDR3 coding sequence is TGCAGCGTTGAAGAACTAAACTATGGCTACACCTTC. Drawing the rest from reference TRBV29-1 and TRBJ1-2, the complete variable domain is SAVISQKPSRDICQRGTSLTIQCQVDSQVTMMFWYRQQPGQSLTLIATANQGSEATYESGFVIDKFPISRPNLTFSTLTVSNMSPEDSSIYLCSVEELNYGYTFGSGTRLTVV.

The count of this clonotype is one. The junction and the germline gene differ at one end; a read error may be behind it. The CDR3 DNA follows: TGTGCCTGCAGCACAGCACCAGGGGACACTGAAGCTTTCTTT. It encodes CACSTAPGDTEAFF. The chain couples TRBV7-8 to TRBJ1-1; possible D gene TRBD1, 6 bases. The germline V gene has CDR1 SGHVS and CDR2 FQNEAQ. This CDR3 is 14 amino acids long.

The chain couples TRBV10-3 to TRBJ2-1; D is perhaps TRBD2 (5 bases). There are 11 residues in the CDR3. Germline V lookup: CDR1 ENHRY, CDR2 SYGVKD. Trimming left V 6 bases short and J 8 bases short, with 8 bases between. In nucleotides, the CDR3 is TGTGCCATCAGCGGGGAAGATGAGCAGTTCTTC. It specifies CAISGEDEQFF.

This clonotype was detected only a few times. The rearrangement uses TRBV7-8 and TRBJ2-1; tentative D call: TRBD2 (6 bases). V shed 2 bases and J shed 5 bases, with 13 bases lying between them. Germline V gives CDR1 SGHVS, CDR2 FQNEAQ. The CDR3 loop spans 15 amino acids. This CDR3 reads CASSLTGTPNNEQFF. The CDR3 DNA is TGTGCCAGCAGCTTAACCGGGACTCCTAACAATGAGCAGTTCTTC.

The J gene is TRBJ2-7, the V gene TRBV28; 12 positions match TRBD2. After removal of 6 bases from V and 4 bases from J, the junction contained 10 bases not matched to a gene. Per the germline V gene, CDR1 is MDHEN and CDR2 is SYDVKM. The CDR3 is 16 amino acids. CDR3 nucleotide sequence: TGTGCCAGCAGCCGTCCTACTAGCGGGAGGATTTACGAGCAGTACTTC. Its protein product is CASSRPTSGRIYEQYF. Combining the CDR3 with reference TRBV28 and TRBJ2-7 gives the whole variable domain DVKVTQSSRYLVKRTGEKVFLECVQDMDHENMFWYRQDPGLGLRLIYFSYDVKMKEKGDIPEGYSVSREKKERFSLILESASTNQTSMYLCASSRPTSGRIYEQYFGPGTRLTVT.

This clonotype occurred a few times. The chain combines TRBV5-1 with TRBJ2-7; 7 bases map to TRBD1. The J segment lost 7 bases and the V segment lost 4 bases, leaving 2 bases of the junction unmatched. The CDR3 loop spans 11 amino acids. The germline V gene encodes CDR1 SGHRS and CDR2 YFSETQ. CDR3 sequence: CASSTDREQYF. The CDR3 DNA follows: TGCGCCAGCAGCACGGACAGGGAGCAGTACTTC.

This clonotype has just one count. The chain carries TRBV5-5 and TRBJ1-4, with 8 positions matching TRBD1. CDR1 is SGHKS, CDR2 YYEKEE, per germline (reference sequence). V shed 0 bases and J 8 bases; nucleotides not matched to a gene: 9. The CDR3 is made up of 16 amino acids. CDR3 DNA sequence: TGTGCCAGCAGCTTGGTGGGGACAGGTCATGAGGAAAAACTGTTTTTT. Translation gives CASSLVGTGHEEKLFF.